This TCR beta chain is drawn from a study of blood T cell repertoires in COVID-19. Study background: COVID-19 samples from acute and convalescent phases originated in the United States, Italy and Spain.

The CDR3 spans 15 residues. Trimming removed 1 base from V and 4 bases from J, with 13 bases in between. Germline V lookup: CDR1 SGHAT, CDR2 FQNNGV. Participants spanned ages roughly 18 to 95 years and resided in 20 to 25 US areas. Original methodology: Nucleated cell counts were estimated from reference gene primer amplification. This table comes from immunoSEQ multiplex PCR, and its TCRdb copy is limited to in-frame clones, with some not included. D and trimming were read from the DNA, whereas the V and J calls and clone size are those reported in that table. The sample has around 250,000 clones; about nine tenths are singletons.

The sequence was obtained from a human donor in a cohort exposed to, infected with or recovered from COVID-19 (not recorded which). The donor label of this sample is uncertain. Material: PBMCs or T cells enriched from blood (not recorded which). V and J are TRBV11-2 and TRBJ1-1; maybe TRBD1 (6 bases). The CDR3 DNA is TGTGCCAGCAGCTTAGGGCAGGGGATGGGCACTGAAGCTTTCTTT. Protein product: CASSLGQGMGTEAFF.